This passage covers 24 T cell receptor beta chains from one sample sequenced in a study of blood T cell repertoires in COVID-19. Profiled with immunoSEQ multiplex PCR; TCRdb holds only in-frame clones, not every one. Counted here are around 35,000 clones, approximately 85% occurring once; the ten biggest clones make up roughly 7.7%. The sequenced sample was peripheral blood. All receptors derive from a human donor in a cohort sampled during active COVID-19.

V and J are TRBV5-1 and TRBJ2-1; D call uncertain. Germline-derived CDR1 and CDR2 are SGHRS and YFSETQ. V was clipped by 0 bases and J by 0 bases, with 10 bases between them. The CDR3 covers 16 residues. This CDR3 is CASSLVRFGSYNEQFF. The CDR3 DNA sequence: TGCGCCAGCAGCTTGGTGCGTTTTGGCTCCTACAATGAGCAGTTCTTC.

This clone was observed once. The chain combines TRBV5-8 with TRBJ2-3; 8 bases are shared with TRBD2. The V gene end was trimmed by 4 bases and the J gene end by 4 bases; junction bases not matched to a gene: 5. CDR1 and CDR2 from the germline V gene are SGHTS and YDEGEE. The CDR3 runs 14 residues. Written as DNA, the CDR3 is TGTGCCAGCAGCCCGGAAGCGGGGGCAGATACGCAGTATTTT. Translation: CASSPEAGADTQYF.

The chain recombines TRBV6-5 with TRBJ2-5, with 8 nucleotides matching TRBD2. V was pared by 4 bases and J by 5 bases, with 6 bases of the junction left unmatched. The V gene's germline CDR1 is MNHEY and CDR2 SVGAGI. The CDR3 loop spans 14 amino acids. The CDR3 coding sequence is TGTGCCAGCAGTTTACTGGGACTAGAGGAGACCCAGTACTTC. This sequence encodes CASSLLGLEETQYF.

This clone was observed a few times. This chain links TRBV2 with TRBJ1-4; TRBD1 matches at 7 bases. The CDR3 extends over 15 amino acids. Germline assignment: CDR1 SNHLY and CDR2 FYNNEI. V was pared by 6 bases and J by 6 bases, with 10 bases of the junction left unmatched. The CDR3 reads CASRRKGGADEKLFF. CDR3 DNA sequence: TGTGCCAGCAGAAGAAAAGGGGGCGCAGATGAAAAACTGTTTTTT. Based on the CDR3 plus reference TRBV2 and TRBJ1-4, the full variable domain is EPEVTQTPSHQVTQMGQEVILRCVPISNHLYFYWYRQILGQKVEFLVSFYNNEISEKSEIFDDQFSVERPDGSNFTLKIRSTKLEDSAMYFCASRRKGGADEKLFFGSGTQLSVL.

In its sample, this clone was seen a few times. The rearrangement links TRBV6-6 to TRBJ1-5; perhaps TRBD1 as D (6 bases). The germline CDR1 and CDR2 sequences are MNHNY and SVGAGI (reference sequence). Trimming shortened V by 2 bases and J by 5 bases, and 13 bases separated the two germline ends. The CDR3 contains 15 residues. The CDR3 here is CASSYRSAGDQPQHF. In DNA, the CDR3 is TGTGCCAGCAGTTACCGGTCGGCAGGGGATCAGCCCCAGCATTTT.

This chain links TRBV7-6 with TRBJ2-7; TRBD2 agrees at 7 bases. Germline V gives CDR1 SGHVS, CDR2 FNYEAQ. J was trimmed by 3 bases and V by 1 base; bases with no gene match: 9. The CDR3 contains 16 residues. The CDR3 DNA reads TGTGCCAGCAGCTTAGTGGCCGGGGGGATATTCTACGAGCAGTACTTC. It specifies CASSLVAGGIFYEQYF. The variable domain in full, completed from reference TRBV7-6 and TRBJ2-7, reads GAGVSQSPRYKVTKRGQDVALRCDPISGHVSLYWYRQALGQGPEFLTYFNYEAQQDKSGLPNDRFSAERPEGSISTLTIQRTEQRDSAMYRCASSLVAGGIFYEQYFGPGTRLTVT.

The chain combines TRBV29-1 with TRBJ1-6; 9 bases agree with TRBD1. Germline loops: CDR1 SQVTM, CDR2 ANQGSEA. The CDR3 extends over 13 amino acids. V was clipped by 6 bases and J by 6 bases; unmatched bases: 3. CDR3 loop: CSVQGAINSPLHF. For the CDR3, the DNA is TGCAGCGTACAGGGGGCGATTAATTCACCCCTCCACTTT.

The genes are TRBV28 and TRBJ2-1, with a tentative D call TRBD2 (6 bases). Germline V gives CDR1 MDHEN, CDR2 SYDVKM. V was trimmed by 6 bases and J by 8 bases, leaving 17 bases between them. The CDR3 covers 14 residues. CDR3 loop: CASSRTGGGDEQFF. CDR3 coding DNA: TGTGCCAGCAGCCGGACCGGGGGAGGAGATGAGCAGTTCTTC.

The chain joins TRBV6-4 to TRBJ2-1; TRBD2 matches at 9 bases. CDR3 length: 15 residues. V gave up 1 base and J gave up 7 bases; unmatched junction bases: 5. CDR1 is MRHNA, CDR2 SNTAGT, per germline. The CDR3 loop reads CASSDFAGGRNEQFF. DNA of the CDR3: TGTGCCAGCAGTGACTTTGCGGGAGGGCGGAATGAGCAGTTCTTC.

This sequence joins TRBV24-1 and TRBJ1-4; TRBD1 agrees at 8 bases. The V gene's germline CDR1 is KGHDR and CDR2 SFDVKD. V lost 2 bases and J lost 0; bases outside the gene matches: 1. CDR3 length equals 16 residues. The DNA for the CDR3 is TGTGCCACCAGTGATTCACAGGGGGCAACTAATGAAAAACTGTTTTTT. It encodes CATSDSQGATNEKLFF.

The rearrangement joins TRBV18 to TRBJ1-2, with 7 bases fitting TRBD1. The CDR3 spans 15 residues. The V gene end was trimmed by 2 bases and the J gene end by 1 base; junction bases not matched to a gene: 4. Germline CDR1 is KGHSH and CDR2 is LQKENI. DNA of the CDR3: TGTGCCAGCTCACCAGGGACAGCCGTTAACTATGGCTACACCTTC. Protein sequence: CASSPGTAVNYGYTF.

The chain is built from TRBV2 and TRBJ2-7, with D perhaps TRBD2 (6 bases). Germline-derived CDR1 and CDR2 are SNHLY and FYNNEI. Between the trimmed V and J ends, which lost 6 bases and 7 bases, there was a span of 22 bases. This CDR3 has 15 amino acids. In nucleotides, the CDR3 is TGTGCCAGCAGGGAGGGGCCGGCTATCCTATGGGAGCAGTACTTC. Amino acid sequence: CASREGPAILWEQYF.

The chain is built from TRBV18 and TRBJ1-2; possible D gene TRBD1, 6 bases. The CDR3 has 14 residues. The ends were cut back, 3 bases at V and 0 bases at J, with 8 bases in the middle. Germline CDR1 and CDR2: KGHSH and LQKENI. The CDR3, as DNA: TGTGCCAGCTCACCGAGACAGGCTAACTATGGCTACACCTTC. Residues: CASSPRQANYGYTF.

The count of this clone is one. For the CDR3, the DNA is TGTGCCAGTAGTATAGTGGCCGGGAGGAATGAAAAACTGTTTTTT. It is translated as CASSIVAGRNEKLFF. V usage is TRBV19 and J usage is TRBJ1-4; D ambiguous. Germline V lookup: CDR1 LNHDA, CDR2 SQIVND (reference sequence). V lost 1 base and J lost 5, with 11 bases in between. The CDR3 consists of 15 residues.

The chain carries TRBV12-3 or TRBV12-4 and TRBJ1-5; D is uncertain. V shed 6 bases and J shed 6 bases, with 9 bases lying between them. The CDR3 is made up of 12 amino acids. CDR3 sequence reads: CASSHGSQPQHF. The CDR3, as DNA: TGTGCCAGCAGCCACGGTAGTCAGCCCCAGCATTTT.

J is TRBJ2-5 and V is TRBV5-1; maybe TRBD1 (6 bases). This CDR3 has 14 residues. Trimming pared 9 bases from V and 13 bases from J, leaving 28 bases between. Germline CDR1 is SGHRS and CDR2 is YFSETQ. CDR3 sequence: CATSPGTPLVSLYF. CDR3 nucleotides: TGCGCCACCTCCCCCGGGACACCCCTTGTTTCTCTGTACTTC.

The V call is TRBV28, the J call TRBJ2-7, with TRBD1 matching 9 bases. J was trimmed by 6 bases and V by 0 bases; bases with no gene match: 3. The germline V gene has CDR1 MDHEN and CDR2 SYDVKM. The CDR3 extends over 14 amino acids. The CDR3 nucleotides are TGTGCCAGCAGTTTATGGGGACAGGGAGGCGAGCAGTACTTC. Translation gives CASSLWGQGGEQYF.

The chain recombines TRBV4-2 with TRBJ2-3; tentative D call: TRBD2 (6 bases). Germline V gene lookup returns CDR1 LGHNA and CDR2 YNFKEQ. This CDR3 is 14 amino acids long. Deletions cut 4 bases from V and 4 bases from J, with 12 bases between. The DNA of the CDR3 is TGTGCCAGCAGCCGGGGGGAGGAAGCAGATACGCAGTATTTT. Translating gives CASSRGEEADTQYF.

The chain couples TRBV2 to TRBJ2-3, with 7 nucleotides matching TRBD2. The CDR3 has 12 amino acids. CDR1 SNHLY and CDR2 FYNNEI come from the germline V gene. Trimming removed 5 bases from V and 6 bases from J; junction bases left unmatched: 2. The CDR3 nucleotides are TGTGCCAGCAGTCCGGGAGGCGATACGCAGTATTTT. Amino acids: CASSPGGDTQYF.

CDR3 sequence: CASSEGLAGGIDTQYF. CDR3 sequence (DNA): TGTGCCAGCAGTGAAGGGTTAGCGGGGGGGATAGATACGCAGTATTTT. The V gene is TRBV2, the J gene TRBJ2-3, with 11 positions matching TRBD2. This CDR3 contains 16 residues. The germline gives CDR1 SNHLY, CDR2 FYNNEI. The ends lost 1 base at V and 5 bases at J; junction bases unmatched: 5. Complete variable domain (other parts from reference TRBV2 and TRBJ2-3): EPEVTQTPSHQVTQMGQEVILRCVPISNHLYFYWYRQILGQKVEFLVSFYNNEISEKSEIFDDQFSVERPDGSNFTLKIRSTKLEDSAMYFCASSEGLAGGIDTQYFGPGTRLTVL.

The chain links TRBV2 to TRBJ2-7; TRBD2 might be the D (7 bases). The CDR3 is 14 amino acids. V was pared by 7 bases and J by 0 bases, with 13 bases between. The germline gives CDR1 SNHLY, CDR2 FYNNEI. In nucleotides, the CDR3 is TGTGCCAGCACCAGGGGCGGGGGCTCCTACGAGCAGTACTTC. Translation gives CASTRGGGSYEQYF.

The V call is TRBV29-1, the J call TRBJ2-1; 8 nucleotides align to TRBD1. The CDR3 is 11 residues long. V was pared by 8 bases and J by 8 bases, with 5 bases of the junction left unmatched. Germline V gene data show CDR1 as SQVTM and CDR2 as ANQGSEA. The CDR3 DNA sequence: TGCAGCACCGCGACAGGGGATGAGCAGTTCTTC. This codes for CSTATGDEQFF.

Details on this clone: The junction departs from the called germline gene at one end, perhaps through a read error. The chain uses TRBV13 and TRBJ1-5; the D gene is possibly TRBD1 (6 bases). Germline CDR1 is PRHDT and CDR2 is FYEKMQ (reference sequence). The CDR3 extends over 13 amino acids. CDR3 in DNA: TGTGCCAGCGGGACACAATCCAATCAACCCCAGCATTTT. Translated, it gives CASGTQSNQPQHF. The variable domain in full, completed from reference TRBV13 and TRBJ1-5, reads AAGVIQSPRHLIKEKRETATLKCYPIPRHDTVYWYQQGPGQDPQFLISFYEKMQSDKGSIPDRFSAQQFSDYHSELNMSSLELGDSALYFCASGTQSNQPQHFGDGTRLSIL.

The chain couples TRBV19 to TRBJ2-4, with TRBD2 as a possible D gene (7 bases). Trimming cost V 5 bases and J 7 bases, with 24 bases left between them. This CDR3 spans 17 amino acids. The V gene's germline CDR1 is LNHDA and CDR2 SQIVND (reference sequence). The CDR3 sequence is CASSPGAGQRVLNIQYF. CDR3 sequence (DNA): TGTGCCAGTAGTCCCGGAGCGGGACAAAGGGTTCTGAACATTCAGTACTTC.